This T cell receptor (beta chain) came from a study of shared clonotypes between healthy human individuals. Findings and caveats of the study: The sharing of 4.5% to 5% of naive CD4 clonotypes was seen across a handful of donors. Rarefaction showed that sequencing of sorted subsets was incomplete (despite large depth).

Assay used: immunoSEQ multiplex PCR; TCRdb lists only in-frame clones, some missing. The sample carries roughly 1,000,000 clones, around three quarters recorded once. The CDR3 has 13 residues. Germline CDR1 reads SGHKS; CDR2 reads YYEKEE (reference sequence). Splitting the CD4+ cells yielded a CD45RA+ naive subset and a CD45RA-negative memory subset. Regarding this clone: Antigen unknown. At one boundary the junction diverges from the germline segment, which might be a read error.

The receptor was derived from a man aged 18-30 years in good health. Some clones in this sample may be carry-over from other donors' samples. The chain couples TRBV5-5 to TRBJ2-7, with TRBD1 matching over 8 bases. Sequencing was performed on memory CD4+ T cells from PBMCs. Specified subset: CD45RA-negative fraction. CDR3 nucleotide sequence: TGTGCCAGCAGCTTAACGGAAGGGACAGGCGCCTCCTTC. This sequence encodes CASSLTEGTGASF.